The clone carrying this T cell receptor (beta chain) was recorded at least ten times. Germline CDR1 and CDR2: DFQATT and SNEGSKA (reference sequence). The CDR3 is 14 amino acids. J gave up 0 bases and V 6 bases, and 6 bases lay outside the gene matches. This record comes from a study of CD8 T cells in ankylosing spondylitis. TCRdb re-called the 5' RACE reads through MiXCR, storing one row per CDR3 protein. The data hold 200,000 to 250,000 distinct CDR3 sequences, with over 9.5% observed a single time. The sequencing sample was made of blood, either unsorted or a sorted T cell fraction (not recorded which). V and J are TRBV20-1 and TRBJ2-3; 7 nucleotides agree with TRBD2. This receptor was taken from a male donor with ankylosing spondylitis or in good health (not recorded which). This CDR3 is CSAALAASTDTQYF. CDR3 coding DNA: TGCAGTGCAGCTCTAGCGGCCAGCACAGATACGCAGTATTTT.